Reported below is one TCR beta chain. The antigen remains unidentified. These data originate in a study of PD-1 blockade in mismatch repair-deficient tumors. Study-level information: Enrolled about 2012-2016, patients had progressing, pretreated mismatch repair-deficient cancers of more than ten types.

Germline-derived CDR1 and CDR2 are LNHNV and YYDKDF (reference sequence). The CDR3 spans 13 residues. The V end was cut by 3 bases, the J end by 5 bases, with 7 bases between. Using immunoSEQ multiplex PCR, the repertoire was profiled, and TCRdb retains in-frame clones only, with some absent. The sample holds about 100,000 clones, about four fifths seen once. Every patient had mismatch repair deficiency by PCR or immunohistochemistry. TCR sequencing covered a few patients who responded to pembrolizumab. Overall study findings and caveats: Rapid post-treatment expansion, then contraction, generally preceding radiologic response, marked tumor-resident clones.

This material consisted of peripheral blood, taken 36 weeks after starting pembrolizumab. The chain has TRBV15 and TRBJ1-4; possibly TRBD1 for D (6 bases). This TCR derives from an adult with mismatch repair-deficient cancer. The CDR3 sequence: CATSRDRNEKLFF. The CDR3 DNA reads TGTGCCACCAGCAGGGACAGAAATGAAAAACTGTTTTTT.